One sample yielded the 2 T cell receptor beta chains listed below, sequenced in a study of T cell repertoires in cytomegalovirus infection. MiXCR, applied by TCRdb to the reads, yields one record per CDR3 protein. The sample lists some 240,000 distinct CDR3 sequences; about a sixth were seen once. Sequencing input: CD8+ T cells from PBMCs. These receptors all come from a human donor in good health (CMV status not recorded). Some clones in this sample may be carry-over from other donors' samples.

The table lists this clonotype with many counts. The genes are TRBV4-2 and TRBJ2-7, with TRBD1 as a possible D gene (5 bases). The germline V gene has CDR1 LGHNA and CDR2 YNFKEQ. Trimming pared 1 base from V and 3 bases from J, leaving 16 bases between. The CDR3 totals 16 residues. The CDR3 spells CASSQGFNPDSYEQYF. In DNA, the CDR3 is TGTGCCAGCAGCCAAGGATTCAACCCAGACAGCTACGAGCAGTACTTC.

This clonotype was recorded at least ten times. This rearrangement joins TRBV27 to TRBJ2-1, with D tentatively TRBD1 (5 bases). Germline V gene data show CDR1 as MNHEY and CDR2 as SMNVEV (reference sequence). The CDR3 is 15 residues long. The V gene lost 7 bases and the J gene lost 6 bases, with 19 bases spanning the gap. Here the CDR3 reads CASTKWGPNTNEQFF. The CDR3, as DNA: TGTGCCAGCACCAAATGGGGCCCCAATACCAATGAGCAGTTCTTC.